The clone carrying this T cell receptor beta chain turned up a few times. This record comes from a study of PD-L1 blockade in urothelial cancer. At the level of the study: After treatment start, blood was analyzed at 3 weeks (second dose) and at 6 weeks.

The repertoire was sequenced with immunoSEQ multiplex PCR; TCRdb's copy has only in-frame clones and lacks some. The sample holds about 120,000 clones; roughly 89% are singletons and the top ten take under 2%. Time point of the sample: peripheral blood 6 weeks after treatment start. The V gene lost 4 bases and the J gene lost 4 bases, with 17 bases spanning the gap. Germline CDR1 reads SEHNR; CDR2 reads FQNEAQ (reference sequence). The CDR3 loop spans 16 amino acids. The chain joins TRBV7-9 to TRBJ1-5; D might be TRBD1 (6 bases). This TCR derives from a man between 60 and 75 years old with urothelial cancer. The material was PBMCs, obtained around atezolizumab (anti-PD-L1) treatment. CDR3 residues: CASSSTNGTLNQPQHF. The DNA for the CDR3 is TGTGCCAGCAGCTCAACCAACGGGACACTTAATCAGCCCCAGCATTTT.